This T cell receptor (beta chain) was sequenced in a study of T cells in Graves' hyperthyroidism and ophthalmopathy. The wider study: The blood sample was taken at first diagnosis, before treatment began.

Researchers took RNA transcripts and amplified the TCR beta CDR3 regions from them. An initial round of RT-PCR targeting the TCR CDR3 relied on the HTBI primer set. MiXCR, applied by TCRdb to the multiplex PCR reads, yields one record per CDR3 protein. Of fewer than 700,000 distinct CDR3 sequences in the sample, about a sixth were seen once. Details on this clonotype: Its antigen is not known. A junction boundary mismatches the germline segment, possibly from a read error.

With duration under 3 months, ophthalmopathy was active: Clinical Activity Score at least 3, NOSPECS at least 4. Exclusion criteria comprised uncontrolled infection, other autoimmune disease, pregnancy or lactation. This CDR3 is 14 amino acids long. Looked up from germline, CDR1 is SQVTM and CDR2 is ANQGSEA. Study results and limitations: Also found in blood were most expanded thyroid clonotypes above 0.001.

Source material: blood. V and J are TRBV29-1 and TRBJ2-1; weak D call: TRBD2 (5 bases). This TCR was recovered from a woman aged 18 to 35 with Graves' ophthalmopathy. The CDR3 DNA sequence: TGCAGCACGCGGCCCCGGACTCTGTACAATAAGCAGTTCTTC. Protein sequence: CSTRPRTLYNKQFF.